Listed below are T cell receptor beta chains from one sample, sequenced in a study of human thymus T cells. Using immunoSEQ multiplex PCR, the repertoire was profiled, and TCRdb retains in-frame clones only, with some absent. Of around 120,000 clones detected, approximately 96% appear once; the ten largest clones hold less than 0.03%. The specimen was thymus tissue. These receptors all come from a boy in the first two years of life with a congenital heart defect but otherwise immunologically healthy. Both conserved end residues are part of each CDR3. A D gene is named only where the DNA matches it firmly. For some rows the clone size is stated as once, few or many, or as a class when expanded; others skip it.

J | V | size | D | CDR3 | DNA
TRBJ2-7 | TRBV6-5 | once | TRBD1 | CASTTDRALNEQYF | TGTGCCAGCACTACGGACAGGGCCCTCAACGAGCAGTACTTC
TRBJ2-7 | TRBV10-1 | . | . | CASSEVVRWDEQYF | TGCGCCAGCAGTGAGGTTGTTCGGTGGGACGAGCAGTACTTC
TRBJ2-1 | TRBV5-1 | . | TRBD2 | CASSLVTSGYNEQFF | TGCGCCAGCAGCTTGGTTACTAGCGGATACAATGAGCAGTTCTTC
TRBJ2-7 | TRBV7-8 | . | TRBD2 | CASSLSSGWIYEQYF | TGTGCCAGCAGCTTATCTAGCGGGTGGATCTACGAGCAGTACTTC
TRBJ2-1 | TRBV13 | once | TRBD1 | CASSGRDREGNEQFF | TGTGCCAGCAGCGGACGGGACAGGGAAGGGAATGAGCAGTTCTTC
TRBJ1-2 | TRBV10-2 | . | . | CASSAGGYNYGYTF | TGCGCCAGCAGTGCCGGGGGTTATAACTATGGCTACACCTTC
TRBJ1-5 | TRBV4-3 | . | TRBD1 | CASSQDRAGQGHQPQHF | TGCGCCAGCAGCCAAGATCGAGCGGGACAGGGACATCAGCCCCAGCATTTT
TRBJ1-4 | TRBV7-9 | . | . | CASSFRREGITNEKLFF | TGTGCCAGCAGCTTCCGGCGTGAGGGTATAACTAATGAAAAACTGTTTTTT
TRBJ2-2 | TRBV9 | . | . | CASSGPRGANTGELFF | TGTGCCAGCAGCGGACCGAGGGGGGCGAACACCGGGGAGCTGTTTTTT
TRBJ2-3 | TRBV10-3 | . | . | CAISEPREDSTDTQYF | TGTGCCATCAGTGAGCCAAGAGAGGACAGTACAGATACGCAGTATTTT
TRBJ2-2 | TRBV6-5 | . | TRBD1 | CASSTPGQGPRELFF | TGTGCCAGCAGTACCCCGGGACAGGGTCCCAGGGAGCTGTTTTTT
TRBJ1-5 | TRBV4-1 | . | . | CASSRALRGQFSNQPQHF | TGCGCCAGCAGCCGAGCCCTTCGAGGACAGTTTAGCAATCAGCCCCAGCATTTT
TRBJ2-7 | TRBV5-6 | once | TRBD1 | CASSSGQGEYF | TGTGCCAGCAGCTCAGGACAGGGAGAGTACTTC
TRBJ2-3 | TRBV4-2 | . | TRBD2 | CASSQLLAVGDTQYF | TGTGCCAGCAGCCAATTGCTAGCGGTTGGAGATACGCAGTATTTT
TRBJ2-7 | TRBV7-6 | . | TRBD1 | CASSFPGQVLGEQYF | TGTGCCAGCAGCTTCCCTGGACAGGTCCTAGGCGAGCAGTACTTC
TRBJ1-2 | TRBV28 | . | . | CASSLFGGHANYGYTF | TGTGCCAGCAGTTTATTCGGGGGACACGCTAACTATGGCTACACCTTC
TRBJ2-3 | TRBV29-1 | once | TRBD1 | CSVELPETGSSTDTQYF | TGCAGCGTTGAACTCCCCGAGACAGGGTCGAGCACAGATACGCAGTATTTT
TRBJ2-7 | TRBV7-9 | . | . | CASSRGLPPYEQYF | TGTGCCAGCAGCCGCGGACTGCCCCCCTACGAGCAGTACTTC
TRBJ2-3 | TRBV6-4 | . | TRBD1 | CASSVGTGGATDTQYF | TGTGCCAGCAGCGTCGGGACAGGGGGGGCAACAGATACGCAGTATTTT
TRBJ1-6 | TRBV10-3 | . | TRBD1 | CAISRDRGQNSPLHF | TGTGCCATCAGTAGGGACAGGGGGCAAAATTCACCCCTCCACTTT
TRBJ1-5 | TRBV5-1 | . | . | CASSLYGREGQPQHF | TGCGCCAGCAGCTTGTATGGCAGGGAGGGTCAGCCCCAGCATTTT
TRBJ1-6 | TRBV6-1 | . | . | CASSYGSPLHF | TGTGCCAGCAGTTATGGCTCACCCCTCCACTTT
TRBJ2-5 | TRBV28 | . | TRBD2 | CASSLLPKGLAGGRYQETQYF | TGTGCCAGCAGTTTATTACCGAAGGGACTAGCGGGGGGCCGGTACCAAGAGACCCAGTACTTC
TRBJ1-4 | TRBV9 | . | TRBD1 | CASSEGKTGPNEKLFF | TGTGCCAGCAGCGAGGGGAAGACAGGGCCTAATGAAAAACTGTTTTTT
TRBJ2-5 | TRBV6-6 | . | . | CASSCSDKTEETQYF | TGTGCCAGCAGTTGCTCGGACAAGACGGAAGAGACCCAGTACTTC
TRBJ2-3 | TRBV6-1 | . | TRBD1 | CASSERSVSGQGADTQYF | TGTGCCAGCAGTGAACGGTCAGTTAGCGGACAGGGGGCAGATACGCAGTATTTT
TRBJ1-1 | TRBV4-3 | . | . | CASSQVKGGNTEAFF | TGCGCCAGCAGCCAAGTCAAGGGAGGAAACACTGAAGCTTTCTTT
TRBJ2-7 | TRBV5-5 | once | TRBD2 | CASSLWGPGGAPYEQYF | TGTGCCAGCAGCTTGTGGGGGCCGGGGGGGGCCCCCTACGAGCAGTACTTC
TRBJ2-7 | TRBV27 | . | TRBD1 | CASSAPGQGTNEQYF | TGTGCCAGCAGTGCCCCGGGACAGGGAACGAACGAGCAGTACTTC
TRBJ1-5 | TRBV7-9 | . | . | CASSPLGQPQHF | TGTGCCAGCAGCCCCCTCGGTCAGCCCCAGCATTTT
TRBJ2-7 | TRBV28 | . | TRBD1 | CASSHTGTATYEQYF | TGTGCCAGCAGCCACACCGGGACAGCGACCTACGAGCAGTACTTC
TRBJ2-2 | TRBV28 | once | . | CASTLRRGTSLAGELFF | TGTGCCAGCACACTCCGGAGGGGGACTTCATTGGCCGGGGAGCTGTTTTTT
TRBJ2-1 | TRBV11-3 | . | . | CASSLEGAGIRDNEQFF | TGTGCCAGCAGCTTAGAGGGCGCGGGTATTCGTGACAATGAGCAGTTCTTC
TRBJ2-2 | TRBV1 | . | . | CTSSQVTSGTTGELFF | TGCACCAGCAGCCAAGTTACTTCCGGAACCACCGGGGAGCTGTTTTTT
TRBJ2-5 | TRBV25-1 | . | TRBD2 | CASSESDLAGAHHF | TGTGCCAGCAGTGAATCTGACCTAGCGGGGGCCCACCACTTC
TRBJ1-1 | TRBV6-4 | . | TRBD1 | CASIRSGTGLEAFF | TGTGCCAGCATCAGGTCCGGGACAGGACTCGAAGCTTTCTTT
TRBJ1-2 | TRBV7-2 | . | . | CASSLGRQVLWGYTF | TGTGCCAGCAGCTTAGGTCGACAGGTGCTTTGGGGCTACACCTTC
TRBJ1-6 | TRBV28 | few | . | CASSLRGLSPLHF | TGTGCCAGCAGTTTGCGGGGGCTGTCACCCCTCCACTTT
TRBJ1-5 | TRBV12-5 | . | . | CASGLYGASNQPQHF | TGTGCTAGTGGTTTGTACGGGGCTAGCAATCAGCCCCAGCATTTT
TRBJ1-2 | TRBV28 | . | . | CASGGFHYGYTF | TGTGCCAGCGGCGGGTTTCATTATGGCTACACCTTC
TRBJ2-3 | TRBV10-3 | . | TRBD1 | CAISEGGRGITDTQYF | TGTGCCATCAGTGAGGGGGGCAGGGGGATAACAGATACGCAGTATTTT
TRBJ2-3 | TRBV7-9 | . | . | CASRVWGSTDTQYF | TGTGCCAGCAGGGTGTGGGGAAGCACAGATACGCAGTATTTT
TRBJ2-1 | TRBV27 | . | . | CASSSRPYGEQFF | TGTGCCAGCAGTTCCAGGCCCTACGGTGAGCAGTTCTTC
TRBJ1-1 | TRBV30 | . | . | CAWRPVGAVNTEAFF | TGTGCCTGGAGGCCGGTCGGGGCAGTGAACACTGAAGCTTTCTTT
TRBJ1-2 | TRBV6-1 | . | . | CASTAPQVHGYTF | TGTGCCAGCACGGCCCCACAGGTTCATGGCTACACCTTC
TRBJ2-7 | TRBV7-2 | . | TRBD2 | CASSLGLAGPYEQYF | TGTGCCAGCAGCTTAGGACTAGCGGGGCCCTACGAGCAGTACTTC
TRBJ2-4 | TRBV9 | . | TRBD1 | CASSPSRGAKNIQYF | TGTGCCAGCAGCCCCTCCAGGGGGGCCAAAAACATTCAGTACTTC
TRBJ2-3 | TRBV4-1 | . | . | CASSQEASAEVDTQYF | TGCGCCAGCAGCCAAGAAGCCTCGGCCGAGGTGGATACGCAGTATTTT
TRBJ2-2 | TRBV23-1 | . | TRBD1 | CASSQDGVGDSSNTGELFF | TGCGCCAGCAGTCAAGACGGGGTGGGGGACAGTTCGAACACCGGGGAGCTGTTTTTT
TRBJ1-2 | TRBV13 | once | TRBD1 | CASSLLGDREGYTF | TGTGCCAGCAGCTTACTTGGAGACAGGGAAGGCTACACCTTC
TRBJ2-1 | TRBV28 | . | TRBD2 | CASRKRGRDEQFF | TGTGCCAGCAGGAAGCGGGGGCGCGATGAGCAGTTCTTC
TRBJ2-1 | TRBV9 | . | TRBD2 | CASGTSGGGNEQFF | TGTGCCAGTGGGACTAGCGGGGGCGGGAATGAGCAGTTCTTC
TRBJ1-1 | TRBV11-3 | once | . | CASSDPQVNTEAFF | TGTGCCAGCAGCGACCCCCAGGTGAACACTGAAGCTTTCTTT
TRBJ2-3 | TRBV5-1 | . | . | CASSLVPQGSAEGTDTQYF | TGCGCCAGCAGCTTGGTACCGCAGGGATCCGCTGAAGGCACAGATACGCAGTATTTT
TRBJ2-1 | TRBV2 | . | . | CASSEGVHGYNEQFF | TGTGCCAGCAGTGAAGGAGTACATGGGTACAATGAGCAGTTCTTC